The clone carrying this T cell receptor beta chain was seen a handful of times. This sample is drawn from a study of T-cell reconstitution after alpha-beta-depleted transplantation in children. The germline V gene has CDR1 SGHRS and CDR2 YFSETQ. V was clipped by 6 bases and J by 0 bases, with 15 bases between them. The CDR3 loop spans 15 amino acids. The TCRbeta library was prepared with unique molecular identifiers. Each CDR3 protein is one row after TCRdb ran MiXCR on the PCR reads. Of hundreds of thousands of distinct CDR3 sequences in the sample, approximately 14% are singletons; the top ten hold 0.79%.

This sequence was found in a girl aged 2-10 years with congenital amegakaryocytic thrombocytopenia, due to receive a stem cell transplant. J is TRBJ1-1 and V is TRBV5-1, with a possible D match to TRBD1 (5 bases). The specimen was PBMCs, collected before TCRalphabeta/CD19-depleted stem cell transplant. CDR3 region: CASKAGTGVNTEAFF. Here the CDR3 DNA reads TGCGCCAGCAAAGCGGGAACAGGAGTGAACACTGAAGCTTTCTTT. Variable domain in full (rest from reference TRBV5-1 and TRBJ1-1): KAGVTQTPRYLIKTRGQQVTLSCSPISGHRSVSWYQQTPGQGLQFLFEYFSETQRNKGNFPGRFSGRQFSNSRSEMNVSTLELGDSALYLCASKAGTGVNTEAFFGQGTRLTVV.